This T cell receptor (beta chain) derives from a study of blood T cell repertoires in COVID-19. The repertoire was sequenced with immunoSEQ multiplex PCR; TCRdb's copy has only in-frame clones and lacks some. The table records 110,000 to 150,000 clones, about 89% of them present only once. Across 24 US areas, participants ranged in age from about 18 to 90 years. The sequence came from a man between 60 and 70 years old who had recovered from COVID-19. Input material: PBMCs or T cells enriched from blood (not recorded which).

CDR3 residues: CASSLGVGSSGYEQYF. The CDR3 nucleotides are TGTGCCAGCAGCTTAGGGGTTGGTTCTAGCGGGTACGAGCAGTACTTC. The chain combines TRBV7-6 with TRBJ2-7; TRBD2 aligns across 8 bases. The CDR3 has 16 amino acids. The trim removed 1 base at V and 4 bases at J, leaving 9 bases unmatched. The germline V gene has CDR1 SGHVS and CDR2 FNYEAQ.